This T cell receptor beta chain is drawn from a study of blood T cell repertoires in COVID-19. The germline gives CDR1 SGHRS, CDR2 YFSETQ. Trimming pared 0 bases from V and 1 base from J, leaving 16 bases between. This CDR3 has 17 amino acids. The assay was immunoSEQ multiplex PCR, and TCRdb's table has in-frame clones only and misses some. The sample lists around 300,000 clones, over 70% occurring once. The sample comprised PBMCs or T cells enriched from blood (not recorded which). This clonotype was obtained from a man aged 25 to 45 who had recovered from COVID-19. This chain uses TRBV5-1 with TRBJ1-1, with D perhaps matching TRBD1 (6 bases). The CDR3 region is CASSLAYPNRENTEAFF. The CDR3, as DNA: TGCGCCAGCAGCTTGGCATACCCAAACAGGGAGAACACTGAAGCTTTCTTT.